The clone carrying this TCR beta chain was detected a few times. Its matching antigen is unknown. TCRdb passed the 5' RACE reads through MiXCR, listing each CDR3 protein once. The sample includes approximately 340,000 distinct CDR3 sequences, about 8.7% of them seen just once. The source of the sample is a study of T cells after yellow fever vaccination. Study context: Each low-cell-number fraction was prepared by means of SMART-Seq v4 Ultra Low Input.

Study results and caveats: Though it reached lower strength, the secondary response hit its peak faster, day 5 versus 15. Clonotype sharing between CD4 and CD8 compartments was small.

The sequence was collected from a man aged 18 to 29 who received the YFV17D yellow fever vaccine. The input for sequencing was PBMCs, taken on the day of the first yellow fever vaccination.

The CDR3 DNA sequence: TGTGCCAGCAGAAGTAGCGGGGGAGTATACAATGAGCAGTTCTTC. Amino acid sequence: CASRSSGGVYNEQFF. The V and J genes are TRBV7-3 and TRBJ2-1; 9 positions agree with TRBD2. The V segment lost 6 bases and the J segment 4 bases; nucleotides outside the gene matches: 7. The CDR3 has 15 residues. The V gene's germline CDR1 is SGHTA and CDR2 FQGTGA. Supplemented by reference TRBV7-3 and TRBJ2-1, the full variable domain reads GAGVSQTPSNKVTEKGKYVELRCDPISGHTALYWYRQSLGQGPEFLIYFQGTGAADDSGLPNDRFFAVRPEGSVSTLKIQRTERGDSAVYLCASRSSGGVYNEQFFGPGTRLTVL.